This TCR beta chain was found in a study of blood T cell repertoires in COVID-19. For the study at large: Samples representing acute and convalescent COVID-19 were sourced from the United States, Italy and Spain. Sample material is recorded as cDNA or gDNA derived from T cells, B-cell-depleted T cells, or PBMCs.

TCRdb's table, derived via immunoSEQ multiplex PCR, lists solely in-frame clones and lacks some. This table holds under 200,000 clones, around 86% found once. Germline assignment: CDR1 SGHAT and CDR2 FQDESV (reference sequence). V shed 5 bases and J shed 10 bases, with 20 bases lying between them. This CDR3 has 14 amino acids. The TCR originated in a man between 18 and 35 years old with acute or convalescent COVID-19. The rearrangement uses TRBV11-1 and TRBJ1-1, with D perhaps TRBD1 (6 bases). Sequences were obtained from peripheral blood. The CDR3 coding sequence is TGTGCCAGCAGCGGACAACCGGCGAAACAGGGAGCTTTCTTT. Its translation is CASSGQPAKQGAFF.